These 8 T cell receptor beta chains were all obtained from the same sample, sequenced in a study of blood T cell repertoires in COVID-19. The repertoire was sequenced with immunoSEQ multiplex PCR; TCRdb's copy has only in-frame clones and lacks some. The top ten hold 10% to 13% of the sample, which has 220,000 or so clones, approximately 90% seen once. The sequenced material came from peripheral blood. The receptors originated from a woman aged 50 to 60 with COVID-19, enrolled during active disease.

V and J are TRBV30 and TRBJ1-2; D remains unclear. V was cut by 3 bases and J by 2 bases, with 13 bases left in between. This CDR3 comprises 14 residues. Germline V lookup: CDR1 GTSNPN, CDR2 SVGIG (reference sequence). In DNA form, the CDR3 reads TGTGCCTGGAGCCTTCCGGGAGCGAACTATGGCTACACCTTC. Protein: CAWSLPGANYGYTF.

This chain connects TRBV19 to TRBJ2-7, with D unresolved. Germline CDR1 LNHDA, CDR2 SQIVND (reference sequence). Trimming left V 8 bases short and J 7 bases short, with 18 bases between. This CDR3 is 13 amino acids long. The CDR3 nucleotides are TGTGCCAGTTCCACGGTGGCGGCGCAAGAGCAGTACTTC. Encoded protein: CASSTVAAQEQYF.

The J gene is TRBJ1-1, the V gene TRBV5-6, with 8 bases fitting TRBD1. V lost 0 bases and J lost 0; bases outside the gene matches: 4. The CDR3 spans 16 residues. Germline lookup yields CDR1 SGHDT and CDR2 YYEEEE. The CDR3 coding sequence is TGTGCCAGCAGCTTGGAGACAGGGGCTATGAACACTGAAGCTTTCTTT. Amino acids: CASSLETGAMNTEAFF.

V is TRBV6-1 and J is TRBJ1-3; D not certain. The V and J ends lost 3 bases and 8 bases respectively, with 8 bases between them. CDR1 MNHNS and CDR2 SASEGT come from the germline V gene. The CDR3 runs to 12 residues. The CDR3 DNA sequence: TGTGCCAGCAGTGATCCGGAGGACACCATATATTTT. Amino acid sequence: CASSDPEDTIYF.

The V and J genes are TRBV18 and TRBJ2-1; 12 nucleotides match TRBD2. The CDR3 is 16 residues long. CDR1 KGHSH and CDR2 LQKENI come from the germline V gene. V shed 3 bases and J 6 bases; nucleotides not matched to a gene: 6. CDR3 nucleotide sequence: TGTGCCAGCTCACCCATGTCTAGCGGGGGGGCCAATGAGCAGTTCTTC. It translates to CASSPMSSGGANEQFF.

The rearrangement uses TRBV19 and TRBJ1-1; unclear D gene. This CDR3 comprises 15 residues. Germline CDR1 LNHDA, CDR2 SQIVND (reference sequence). V was clipped by 5 bases and J by 2 bases, with 15 bases between them. CDR3 residues: CASSSRTGINTEAFF. The CDR3 DNA follows: TGTGCCAGTAGTTCCCGGACGGGAATTAACACTGAAGCTTTCTTT. The full variable domain, rest sourced from reference TRBV19 and TRBJ1-1, is DGGITQSPKYLFRKEGQNVTLSCEQNLNHDAMYWYRQDPGQGLRLIYYSQIVNDFQKGDIAEGYSVSREKKESFPLTVTSAQKNPTAFYLCASSSRTGINTEAFFGQGTRLTVV.

This chain uses TRBV12-3 or TRBV12-4 with TRBJ2-1, with TRBD2 matching over 7 bases. CDR3 length equals 13 residues. Trimming took 6 bases from V and 8 from J; bases not matched to a gene: 7. For the CDR3, the DNA is TGTGCCAGCAGATATCCCGGGGGGTATGAGCAGTTCTTC. Translation gives CASRYPGGYEQFF.

The chain uses TRBV11-3 and TRBJ1-4; TRBD1 aligns across 9 bases. Germline CDR1 is SGHNT and CDR2 is YENEEA. This CDR3 has 13 amino acids. The junction had 1 base not matched to a gene; V was cut back by 4 bases and J by 7 bases. CDR3: CASSYRGREKLFF. Written as DNA, the CDR3 is TGTGCCAGCAGCTACAGGGGGCGTGAAAAACTGTTTTTT.